This TCR beta chain was recovered during a study of PD-L1 blockade in urothelial cancer. The CDR3 spans 16 residues. Germline lookup yields CDR1 LNHDA and CDR2 SQIVND (reference sequence). With 5 bases clipped from V and 2 bases from J, the junction kept 6 bases outside the gene matches. The sample's time point: peripheral blood 6 weeks after treatment start. Patients' urothelial carcinoma was locally advanced or metastatic. Anywhere from 1 to 8 samples came from each patient, spanning pretreatment and on-treatment. Assay: immunoSEQ multiplex PCR; the TCRdb copy retains only in-frame clones and omits some. The sample has about 48,000 clones, approximately 83% seen once.

The chain recombines TRBV19 with TRBJ2-3; 11 nucleotides agree with TRBD2. This TCR was recovered from a man between 60 and 75 years old with urothelial cancer. The source was PBMCs, collected around atezolizumab (anti-PD-L1) treatment. CDR3 nucleotide sequence: TGTGCCAGTAGTGGGCGACTAGCGGGGAACACAGATACGCAGTATTTT. This encodes CASSGRLAGNTDTQYF.